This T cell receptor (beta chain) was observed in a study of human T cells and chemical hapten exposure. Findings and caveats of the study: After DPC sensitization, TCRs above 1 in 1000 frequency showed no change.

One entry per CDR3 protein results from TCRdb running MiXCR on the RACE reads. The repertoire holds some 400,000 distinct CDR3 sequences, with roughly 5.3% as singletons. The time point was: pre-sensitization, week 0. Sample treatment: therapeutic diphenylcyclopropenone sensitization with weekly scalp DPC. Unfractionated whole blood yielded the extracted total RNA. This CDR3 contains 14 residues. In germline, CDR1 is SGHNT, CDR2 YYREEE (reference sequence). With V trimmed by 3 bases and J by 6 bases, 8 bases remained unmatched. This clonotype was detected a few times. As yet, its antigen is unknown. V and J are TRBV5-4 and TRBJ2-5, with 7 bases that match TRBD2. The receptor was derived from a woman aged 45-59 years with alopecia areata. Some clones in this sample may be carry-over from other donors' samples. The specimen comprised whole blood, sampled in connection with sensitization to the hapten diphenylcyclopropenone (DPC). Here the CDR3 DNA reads TGTGCCAGCAGCTCCGGCTCCGGGGGGAAGACCCAGTACTTC. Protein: CASSSGSGGKTQYF.